This T cell receptor beta chain was recorded in a study of monozygotic twins with inflammatory bowel disease. On this clonotype itself: Its matching antigen is unknown.

An amount of about 3,500 ng of total RNA was used for each TCR library. Samples each yielded cDNA through eight separate reactions. Reanalyzing the 5' RACE reads, TCRdb keeps one entry per CDR3 protein, without DNA. The table lists about 160,000 distinct CDR3 sequences, with roughly 2.3% in the top ten. Broader study findings: Twins with IBD had fewer clonotypes in common with others than healthy twins, particularly during disease activity. What may have added variability to patient repertoires is that immunosuppressive treatments differed.

This CDR3 has 16 residues. Per germline, CDR1 MNHEY and CDR2 SVGAGI. Sequencing was carried out using blood. The TCR sequence derives from a human donor with ulcerative colitis or Crohn's disease, or a healthy co-twin of an affected twin (not recorded which). J is TRBJ2-3 and V is TRBV6-5; with no DNA, the TCRdb D assignment of TRBD1 cannot be verified. The CDR3 reads CASSYSGKGGTDTQYF.